The 24 T cell receptor beta chains listed next were all sequenced from one sample in a study of breast tumors, draining lymph nodes, adjacent tissues (dated by TCRdb to about 2016). The library came from multiplex PCR. The reads were generated on an Illumina HiSeq 2000. Using fastp at Q25 and MiXCR, TCRdb reprocessed the public reads and kept productive beta chains. Rows with one shared CDR3 protein collapse into an entry with the most common genes and DNA. Across this sample there are about 170,000 distinct CDR3 sequences, with approximately 30% seen only once. The ten top clones hold 3.8% of the sample. The axillary draining lymph nodes of breast cancer patients were the source of the lymph node samples. Input material: axillary lymph node tissue. The source of these receptors is a female donor with breast cancer. Some clones in this sample may be carry-over from other donors' samples.

This clonotype was counted ten times or more. The J gene is TRBJ2-7, the V gene TRBV2; D may be TRBD1 or TRBD2 (5 bases each). Trimming stripped 5 bases from V and 3 bases from J, with 8 bases between. There are 12 residues in the CDR3. Germline CDR1 reads SNHLY; CDR2 reads FYNNEI. CDR3 sequence: CASSSGSYEQYF. CDR3 DNA sequence: TGTGCCAGCAGTTCAGGGAGCTACGAGCAGTACTTC.

This clonotype was detected ten times or more. The chain recombines TRBV20-1 with TRBJ2-5; TRBD2 matches at 7 bases. There are 15 residues in the CDR3. The ends lost 1 base at V and 7 bases at J; junction bases unmatched: 12. From germline, CDR1 is DFQATT and CDR2 SNEGSKA (reference sequence). CDR3 protein: CSARVGGGVLGTQYF. As DNA, the CDR3 is TGCAGTGCTAGAGTGGGCGGGGGTGTATTGGGGACCCAGTACTTC.

The chain has TRBV20-1 and TRBJ2-5; 7 bases match TRBD1. The CDR3 length is 14 residues. The V and J ends lost 2 bases and 5 bases, in that order; junction bases with no gene match: 8. CDR1 and CDR2 from the germline V gene are DFQATT and SNEGSKA (reference sequence). The CDR3 is CSARLTGRGETQYF. DNA for the CDR3: TGCAGTGCTAGACTGACAGGGAGAGGCGAGACCCAGTACTTC.

A note on this clonotype: No conserved phenylalanine or tryptophan is present at the end of the CDR3, so a read error is the likely explanation. Because the CDR3's place on the DNA is in doubt, the DNA is left out and the CDR3 is given as listed by TCRdb. The chain employs TRBV11-3 and TRBJ1-4. The germline gives CDR1 SGHNT, CDR2 YENEEA. Termini included, the CDR3 measures 8 amino acids. This chain's CDR3 is CASSLGSG.

This clonotype was seen many times. A much larger clone differs by one base, so this may be a read error. The CDR3 DNA is TGCAGTGCTAGACTACTAGCGCCCAACACTGAGCAGTTCTTC. Its protein product is CSARLLAPNTEQFF. The chain joins TRBV20-1 to TRBJ2-1, with 7 bases matching TRBD2. Germline CDR1 is DFQATT and CDR2 is SNEGSKA (reference sequence). V lost 2 bases, J lost 9 bases, and 10 bases stayed unmatched. The CDR3 contains 14 residues.

This clonotype has at least ten counts. V gene TRBV9 combines with J gene TRBJ1-2, with TRBD1 identical over 8 bases. V lost 3 bases, J lost 8 bases, and 15 bases stayed unmatched. The CDR3 length is 16 residues. CDR1 SGDLS and CDR2 YYNGEE come from the germline V gene. CDR3 coding DNA: TGTGCCAGCAGCGCGGTTCCTTCCGGACAGGGAGGCGGCTACACCTTC. Protein product: CASSAVPSGQGGGYTF.

V gene TRBV7-6 combines with J gene TRBJ2-5, with 12 bases lining up with TRBD2. The CDR3 has 18 amino acids. Per germline, CDR1 SGHVS and CDR2 FNYEAQ. Unmatched junction bases numbered 12, after V lost 5 bases and J lost 2 bases. The CDR3 is CASSRSETSGGFQETQYF. DNA of the CDR3: TGTGCCAGCAGCCGCAGTGAGACTAGCGGGGGCTTTCAAGAGACCCAGTACTTC.

The table lists this clonotype with many counts. The chain employs TRBV7-6 and TRBJ2-7; TRBD2 agrees at 9 bases. Germline values: CDR1 SGHVS, CDR2 FNYEAQ. The V segment lost 2 bases and the J segment 5 bases; nucleotides outside the gene matches: 10. CDR3 length: 16 amino acids. DNA for the CDR3: TGTGCCAGCAGCTTACGAAAAGCGGGAGGAGTCGACGAGCAGTACTTC. Encoded protein: CASSLRKAGGVDEQYF.

The table lists this clonotype with many counts. V gene TRBV27 combines with J gene TRBJ1-6; a weak D match, TRBD1 (6 bases). Germline V gene data show CDR1 as MNHEY and CDR2 as SMNVEV (reference sequence). The CDR3 runs 14 residues. The germline V and J ends were trimmed by 5 bases and 5 bases, with 10 bases remaining between them. The CDR3 loop reads CASSQWTDNSPLHF. The CDR3 nucleotides read TGTGCCAGCAGTCAGTGGACAGATAATTCACCCCTCCACTTT.

The CDR3 spells CSALAGADTQYF. The CDR3 nucleotides read TGCAGTGCCTTAGCGGGGGCAGATACGCAGTATTTT. The chain carries TRBV20-1 and TRBJ2-3, with 9 bases matching TRBD2. There are 12 residues in the CDR3. The germline CDR1 and CDR2 sequences are DFQATT and SNEGSKA (reference sequence). Germline trimming cut 6 bases from V and 4 bases from J; bases unmatched to any gene: 2.

This clonotype was counted only a few times. CDR3 amino acids: CSARAMALSQETQHF. In nucleotides, the CDR3 is TGCAGTGCTAGGGCGATGGCCTTAAGTCAAGAGACCCAGCATTTT. V is TRBV20-1 and J is TRBJ1-5; D call uncertain. CDR3 length: 15 residues. V was shortened by 3 bases and J by 11 bases, with 23 bases between the two germline ends. Germline V gene sequence: CDR1 DFQATT, CDR2 SNEGSKA (reference sequence).

This clonotype appeared many times. The chain joins TRBV11-3 to TRBJ2-3, with D possibly matching TRBD1 (5 bases). Per germline, CDR1 SGHNT and CDR2 YENEEA. Trimming stripped 3 bases from V and 8 bases from J, with 9 bases between. The CDR3 sequence is 12 residues long. CDR3 sequence: CASSFDRGTQYF. In DNA, the CDR3 is TGTGCCAGCAGCTTCGACAGAGGTACGCAGTATTTT.

The V and J genes are TRBV12-3 or TRBV12-4 and TRBJ1-4; 8 bases map to TRBD1. J was trimmed by 16 bases and V by 6 bases; bases with no gene match: 10. The CDR3 sequence is 12 residues long. The CDR3 here is CASSKIQGEPFF. As DNA, the CDR3 is TGTGCCAGCAGCAAAATACAGGGGGAACCGTTTTTT.

Points on this clonotype: The junction departs from germline at one end; a sequencing error may be responsible. The chain combines TRBV29-1 with TRBJ1-2; D is ambiguous. Germline CDR1 SQVTM, CDR2 ANQGSEA. CDR3 size: 14 residues. CDR3 in amino acids: CGVKSGRNVWGYTF. The CDR3 bases are TGCGGCGTTAAATCTGGACGGAACGTCTGGGGCTACACCTTC.

This clonotype appeared many times. The chain uses TRBV25-1 and TRBJ1-1, with D possibly TRBD1 on 5 matching bases. The CDR3 extends over 15 amino acids. The germline V gene has CDR1 MGHDK and CDR2 SYGVNS. Trimming shortened V by 0 bases and J by 0 bases, and 8 bases separated the two germline ends. This CDR3 reads CASSEYRGMNTEAFF. The DNA of the CDR3 is TGTGCCAGCAGTGAATATCGGGGCATGAACACTGAAGCTTTCTTT.

To note about this clonotype: The junction shows a germline mismatch at one end, possibly a read error. The rearrangement links TRBV6-5 to TRBJ2-1; D could derive from TRBD1 or TRBD2 (5 bases each). Germline assignment: CDR1 MNHEY and CDR2 SVGAGI. The CDR3 consists of 15 residues. As DNA, the CDR3 is TGTGCCAGCAGTCACTCGGGGCAGACAAACAATGAGCAGTTCTTC. It is translated as CASSHSGQTNNEQFF.

Ten or more counts support this clonotype. The chain combines TRBV5-1 with TRBJ2-1; 10 nucleotides align to TRBD2. CDR1 is SGHRS, CDR2 YFSETQ, per germline. The CDR3 has 15 amino acids. The junction had 7 bases not matched to a gene; V was cut back by 3 bases and J by 7 bases. The CDR3 DNA reads as TGCGCCAGCAGCTCCCCCGGGACTAGCGAAAATGAGCAGTTCTTC. This translates into CASSSPGTSENEQFF.

This clonotype showed up many times. The chain couples TRBV5-8 to TRBJ2-1; 14 bases agree with TRBD2. Germline V gene lookup returns CDR1 SGHTS and CDR2 YDEGEE. J lost 0 bases, V lost 3 bases, and 5 bases had no gene match. The CDR3 contains 18 residues. Here the CDR3 reads CASSSGTSGGVSYNEQFF. CDR3 coding DNA: TGTGCCAGCAGCTCGGGGACTAGCGGGGGCGTCTCCTACAATGAGCAGTTCTTC. Variable domain in full (rest from reference TRBV5-8 and TRBJ2-1): EAGVTQSPTHLIKTRGQQATLRCSPISGHTSVYWYQQALGLGLQFLLWYDEGEERNRGNFPPRFSGRQFPNYSSELNVNALELEDSALYLCASSSGTSGGVSYNEQFFGPGTRLTVL.

V and J are TRBV19 and TRBJ1-6; 8 nucleotides align to TRBD1. Germline CDR1 and CDR2: LNHDA and SQIVND (reference sequence). With 7 bases clipped from V and 14 bases from J, the junction kept 13 bases outside the gene matches. The CDR3 is made up of 14 amino acids. In nucleotides, the CDR3 is TGTGCCAGTATTGGACAGGGTCAAAGAGGATCCCTCCACTTT. It translates to CASIGQGQRGSLHF.

This clonotype appeared a few times. A much bigger clone sits one base away, suggesting this may be a read error. Lacking the conserved final phenylalanine or tryptophan, this CDR3 likely reflects a read error. V usage is TRBV19 and J usage is TRBJ2-1, with unresolved D. Germline V gene lookup returns CDR1 LNHDA and CDR2 SQIVND (reference sequence). This CDR3 has 16 residues. For the CDR3, the DNA is TGTGCCAGTAGTATAGTAGGAAGTTTATCCTACGATGAGCAGTTCTCC. This codes for CASSIVGSLSYDEQFS.

This clonotype appeared many times. The chain joins TRBV28 to TRBJ2-1, with unresolved D. The V gene's germline CDR1 is MDHEN and CDR2 SYDVKM. This CDR3 region has 12 residues. V was pared by 1 base and J by 10 bases, with 8 bases between. CDR3 amino acids: CASSLFVREQFF. The CDR3 nucleotides read TGTGCCAGCAGTTTATTCGTCCGGGAGCAGTTCTTC.

Details on this clonotype: No DNA is shown, since the ends of the CDR3 on it are uncertain; the CDR3 is the one TCRdb lists. The chain is built from TRBV11-1 and TRBJ2-2. Germline lookup yields CDR1 SGHAT and CDR2 FQDESV (reference sequence). Both ends counted, the CDR3 spans 12 residues. The CDR3 here is CASSLEPGSCFF.

In its sample, this clonotype was seen many times. The chain is built from TRBV7-8 and TRBJ2-5, with D maybe TRBD1 (5 bases). V lost 5 bases to trimming and J lost 4 bases, with 11 bases between them. Germline V gene lookup returns CDR1 SGHVS and CDR2 FQNEAQ. The CDR3 has 13 residues. The DNA of the CDR3 is TGTGCCAGCAGCGTGGACCAGGGAGAGACCCAGTACTTC. It codes for CASSVDQGETQYF.

This clonotype has a handful of counts. The gene calls are TRBV27 and TRBJ2-7; D remains unclear. Trimming took off 6 bases at V and 1 base at J, with 13 bases between the two ends. Germline V gene sequence: CDR1 MNHEY, CDR2 SMNVEV (reference sequence). This CDR3 is built from 14 residues. CDR3 DNA: TGTGCCAGCAGCCCAGTCTTATTTTCCTACGAGCAGTACTTC. Amino acid sequence: CASSPVLFSYEQYF.